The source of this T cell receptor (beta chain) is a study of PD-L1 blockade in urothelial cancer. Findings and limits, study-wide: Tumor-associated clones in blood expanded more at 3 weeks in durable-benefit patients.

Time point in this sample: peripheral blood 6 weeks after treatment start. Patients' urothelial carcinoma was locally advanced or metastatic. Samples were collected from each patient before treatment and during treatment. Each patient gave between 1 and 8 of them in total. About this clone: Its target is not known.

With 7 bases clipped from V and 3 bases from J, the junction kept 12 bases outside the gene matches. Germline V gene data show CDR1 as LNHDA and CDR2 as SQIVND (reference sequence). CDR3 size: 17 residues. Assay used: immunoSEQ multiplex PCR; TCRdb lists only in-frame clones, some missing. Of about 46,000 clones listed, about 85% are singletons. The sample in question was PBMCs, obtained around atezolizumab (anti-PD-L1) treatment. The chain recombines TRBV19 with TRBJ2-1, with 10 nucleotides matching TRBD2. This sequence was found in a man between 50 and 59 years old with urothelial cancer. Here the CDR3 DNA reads TGTGCCAGTAAGGGGGGTAGCGGGAGGTCCCTCTACAATGAGCAGTTCTTC. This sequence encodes CASKGGSGRSLYNEQFF.